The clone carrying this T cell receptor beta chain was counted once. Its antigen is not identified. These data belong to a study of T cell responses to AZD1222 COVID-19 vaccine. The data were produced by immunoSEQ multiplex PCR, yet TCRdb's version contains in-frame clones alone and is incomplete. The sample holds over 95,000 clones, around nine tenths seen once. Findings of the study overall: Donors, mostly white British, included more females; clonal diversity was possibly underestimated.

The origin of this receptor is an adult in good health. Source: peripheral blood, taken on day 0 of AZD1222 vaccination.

The chain's CDR3 is CASRPGTGIGNQPQHF. The CDR3 DNA follows: TGTGCCAGCAGGCCCGGGACAGGGATCGGCAATCAGCCCCAGCATTTT. The chain recombines TRBV2 with TRBJ1-5, with 9 bases that match TRBD1. The CDR3 sequence is 16 residues long. V lost 6 bases, J lost 2 bases, and 8 bases stayed unmatched. The germline gives CDR1 SNHLY, CDR2 FYNNEI. Together with reference TRBV2 and TRBJ1-5, the CDR3 gives the full variable domain: EPEVTQTPSHQVTQMGQEVILRCVPISNHLYFYWYRQILGQKVEFLVSFYNNEISEKSEIFDDQFSVERPDGSNFTLKIRSTKLEDSAMYFCASRPGTGIGNQPQHFGDGTRLSIL.